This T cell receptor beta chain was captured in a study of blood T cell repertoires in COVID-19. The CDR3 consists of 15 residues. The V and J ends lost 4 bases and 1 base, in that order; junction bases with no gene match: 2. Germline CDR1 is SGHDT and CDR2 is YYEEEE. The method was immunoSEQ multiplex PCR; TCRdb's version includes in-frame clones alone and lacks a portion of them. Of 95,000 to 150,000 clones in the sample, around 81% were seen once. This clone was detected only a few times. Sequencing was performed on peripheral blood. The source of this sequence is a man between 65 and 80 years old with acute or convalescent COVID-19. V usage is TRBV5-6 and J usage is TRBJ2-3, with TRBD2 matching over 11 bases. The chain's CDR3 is CASSPTSGGTDTQYF. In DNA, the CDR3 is TGTGCCAGCAGCCCGACTAGCGGGGGCACAGATACGCAGTATTTT.